This T cell receptor (beta chain) was observed in a study of T cells in Graves' hyperthyroidism and ophthalmopathy. Amplified TCR beta CDR3 regions derived from RNA transcripts. Using the HTBI primer set, a first-round RT-PCR was run on the TCR CDR3. Using its own MiXCR run on the multiplex PCR reads, TCRdb lists one record per CDR3 protein. Of a few hundred thousand distinct CDR3 sequences in the sample, around a sixth were seen once. The V gene lost 11 bases and the J gene lost 9 bases, with 14 bases spanning the gap. The CDR3 contains 11 residues. Per germline, CDR1 SNHLY and CDR2 FYNNEI. In this sample, this clonotype turned up many times.

Sequenced material: blood. The TCR originated in a man younger than 30 with Graves' ophthalmopathy. This chain links TRBV2 with TRBJ2-1; maybe TRBD2 (7 bases). The CDR3 region has the DNA TGTGCCGAGGGGGGGGCTGTTGAGCAGTTCTTC. Its protein product is CAEGGAVEQFF.